The text below deals with one TCR beta chain. The data are from a study of blood T cell repertoires in COVID-19. Overall study: Specimens from acute and convalescent COVID-19 originated in the United States, Italy and Spain. PBMCs, B-cell-depleted T cells, or T cells were the source of the cDNA or gDNA that made up the material.

Per the original data handling: From reference gene primer amplification, estimates of nucleated cell counts were derived. The assay was immunoSEQ multiplex PCR, and TCRdb's table has in-frame clones only and misses some. The V and J calls and the clone size are those of that table, but D and trimming were determined from the DNA. This table has some 50,000 clones, 86% appearing once. V was cut by 6 bases and J by 7 bases, with 16 bases left in between. The germline V gene encodes CDR1 LGHNA and CDR2 YSLEER. The CDR3 loop spans 14 amino acids. The source material was peripheral blood. The source is an elderly man with acute or convalescent COVID-19. The chain has TRBV4-3 and TRBJ2-1; D perhaps matches TRBD1 (5 bases). The CDR3 coding sequence is TGCGCCAGCAGTCGAAAGGGGTTCGATAATGAGCAGTTCTTC. It codes for CASSRKGFDNEQFF.